The rows below give T cell receptor beta chains drawn from one sample of a study of cytomegalovirus exposure and HLA in healthy donors. The table came from immunoSEQ multiplex PCR; TCRdb's copy has only in-frame clones and leaves some out. Of 330,000 or so clones listed, 86% were seen once; the top ten hold over 0.8%. Sequencing input: PBMCs. Receptors originate from a woman between 18 and 29 years old in good health and CMV-seronegative. Both conserved end residues are part of each CDR3. D genes are given only for firm matches. The size of a clone is reported for some rows only, either as once, few or many, or as a class for expanded clones.

TRBV30	TRBD1	TRBJ1-1	few	TGTGCCTGGGGGACAGGGAGCACTGAAGCTTTCTTT	CAWGTGSTEAFF
TRBV7-6	NA	TRBJ1-3	NA	TGTGCCAGCAGCTTGGGGGGGCCTGGAAACACCATATATTTT	CASSLGGPGNTIYF
TRBV7-2	TRBD1	TRBJ1-5	once	TGTGCCAGCAGCCCCGGACAGGGAAGCAATCAGCCCCAGCATTTT	CASSPGQGSNQPQHF
TRBV30	TRBD2	TRBJ2-1	NA	TGTGCCTGGAGTCGATTTAGCGGGGCTTACTCCTACAATGAGCAGTTCTTC	CAWSRFSGAYSYNEQFF
TRBV19	NA	TRBJ1-5	few	TGTGCCAGTAGGAGATATCAGCCCCAGCATTTT	CASRRYQPQHF
TRBV7-2	TRBD1	TRBJ1-2	NA	TGTGCCAGCAGCTTAGGTAGGGGGCGAGGCTATGGCTACACCTTC	CASSLGRGRGYGYTF
TRBV28	TRBD2	TRBJ2-7	NA	TGTGCCAGCAGCTTTCTAGCGGGAGCATCCTACGAGCAGTACTTC	CASSFLAGASYEQYF
TRBV9	NA	TRBJ1-5	NA	TGTGCCAGCAGCCCCGGACTCACCGATCAGCCCCAGCATTTT	CASSPGLTDQPQHF
TRBV6-6	NA	TRBJ2-7	once	TGTGCCAGCAGTTACTCGGACACCTCCTACGAGCAGTACTTC	CASSYSDTSYEQYF
TRBV27	TRBD1	TRBJ2-7	NA	TGTGCCAGCAACCTCCCAGGGACAGGCATTTTCTACGAGCAGTACTTC	CASNLPGTGIFYEQYF
TRBV6-5	NA	TRBJ2-2	NA	TGTGCCAGCAGTTACGAAACTAGCAGGAACACCGGGGAGCTGTTTTTT	CASSYETSRNTGELFF
TRBV28	NA	TRBJ2-1	NA	TGTGTCAGCAGTTCCACCCACGTTCCGGGAGCGCGGTTCTTC	CVSSSTHVPGARFF
TRBV5-4	NA	TRBJ2-7	NA	TGTGCCAGCAGCCGGGAAGCCGAGCAGTACTTC	CASSREAEQYF
TRBV6-5	TRBD1	TRBJ1-1	once	TGTGCCAGCAGTTACCCAGGACAGGGTAAAGCTTTCTTT	CASSYPGQGKAFF
TRBV5-1	NA	TRBJ1-1	NA	TGCGCCAGCAGCTTGGGGGCAGCCCACTTGAACACTGAAGCTTTCTTT	CASSLGAAHLNTEAFF
TRBV2	TRBD2	TRBJ2-6	once	TGTGCCAGCAGTAAAACGGGGGGGCCGTCCTCTGGGGCCAACGTCCTGACTTTC	CASSKTGGPSSGANVLTF
TRBV4-1	NA	TRBJ2-3	NA	TGCGCCAGCAGCCAAGTTTCGGGACTGCGGGATACGCAGTATTTT	CASSQVSGLRDTQYF
TRBV7-2	NA	TRBJ2-3	NA	TGTGCCAGCAGCTCGTACCTAAGCACAGATACGCAGTATTTT	CASSSYLSTDTQYF
TRBV28	TRBD2	TRBJ2-7	NA	TGTGCCAGCAGTTTTCGGACTAGCGTGGGGGTCTCCTACGAGCAGTACTTC	CASSFRTSVGVSYEQYF
TRBV6-1	TRBD1	TRBJ1-5	NA	TGTGCCAGCAGGGACAGGGGTGGCCTCAATCAGCCCCAGCATTTT	CASRDRGGLNQPQHF
TRBV29-1	TRBD2	TRBJ2-4	NA	TGCAGCGCCAGAGGTAGCGGGAGGGTAAACATTCAGTACTTC	CSARGSGRVNIQYF
TRBV4-3	NA	TRBJ2-3	NA	TGCGCCAGCAGCCAAGATATGGTGGTAGCGGCTAGCACAGATACGCAGTATTTT	CASSQDMVVAASTDTQYF
TRBV7-9	NA	TRBJ2-7	NA	TGTGCCAGCAGCTTCGACACCCCGTGGGGGCGATACTTC	CASSFDTPWGRYF
TRBV4-3	TRBD1	TRBJ1-3	once	TGCGCCAGCAGCCAAGATCGACCAGGGGGGAGCTCTGGAAACACCATATATTTT	CASSQDRPGGSSGNTIYF
TRBV27	TRBD2	TRBJ2-3	NA	TGTGCCAGCGCGAGGGGGTGGGTGGCTAGCGGGAGTTGGGCAGATACGCAGTATTTT	CASARGWVASGSWADTQYF
TRBV18	NA	TRBJ1-2	NA	TGCGCCAGCTCCAAACGAGAGGACAGTGACTATGGCTACACCTTC	CASSKREDSDYGYTF
TRBV5-8	NA	TRBJ1-1	NA	TGTGCCAGCAGCTTGCCACCCTCTATGGCTTTCTTT	CASSLPPSMAFF
TRBV7-9	NA	TRBJ2-5	NA	TGTGCCAGCAGCTTAATCCAAGGCGGTGAGACCCAGTACTTC	CASSLIQGGETQYF
TRBV28	TRBD1	TRBJ2-7	NA	TGTGCCAGCAGCCCTCCGACAGGGGGCGCGAAATACGAGCAGTACTTC	CASSPPTGGAKYEQYF
TRBV7-7	TRBD2	TRBJ2-2	few	TGTGCTAGCAGCGGGGGGACCGGGGAGCTGTTTTTT	CASSGGTGELFF
TRBV27	NA	TRBJ2-1	once	TGTGCCAGCAGTGCAGGGCCCACCTACAATGAGCAGTTCTTC	CASSAGPTYNEQFF
TRBV27	NA	TRBJ2-1	NA	TGTGCCAGCAGTTTGGAGGGGGAGGGAGGATACAATGAGCAGTTCTTC	CASSLEGEGGYNEQFF
TRBV4-3	TRBD2	TRBJ2-7	NA	TGCGCCAGCAGCCAACTAGCGGGACCTACCTACGAGCAGTACTTC	CASSQLAGPTYEQYF
TRBV7-3	TRBD2	TRBJ2-1	NA	TGTGCCAGCAGCTTAACTGGCGGGAGGATAGATGAGCAGTTCTTC	CASSLTGGRIDEQFF
TRBV5-1	NA	TRBJ2-2	NA	TGCGCCAGCAGCTTTGGGCAGGTTAACACCGGGGAGCTGTTTTTT	CASSFGQVNTGELFF
TRBV25-1	NA	TRBJ2-2	NA	TGTGCCAGCACTGATACGAACACCGGGGAGCTGTTTTTT	CASTDTNTGELFF
TRBV6-5	NA	TRBJ1-1	NA	TGTGCCAGCAGTTACCCAGGGGCGGGAGGCACTGAAGCTTTCTTT	CASSYPGAGGTEAFF